This T cell receptor (beta chain) was obtained from a study of graft-versus-host responses after intestinal transplantation. Across the study: Anti-thymocyte globulin served as induction for all recipients, who then took tacrolimus and steroids for about three years.

This clone was detected a few times. Its target is unknown. Clones were sequenced by immunoSEQ multiplex PCR, and TCRdb holds only the in-frame ones, with some missing. This sample carries about 100,000 clones, around nine tenths of them seen once, and the ten largest clones take approximately 6%. V was pared by 4 bases and J by 6 bases, with 4 bases of the junction left unmatched. This CDR3 is built from 15 residues. In germline, CDR1 is MNHEY, CDR2 SMNVEV (reference sequence). The input for sequencing was unstimulated CD8+ T cells sorted from spleen or lymph node cells, taken before intestinal transplant. This clonotype was obtained from a human donor who received an intestinal transplant. The chain links TRBV27 to TRBJ1-6; TRBD1 agrees at 9 bases. The CDR3 loop reads CASSYGDRVNSPLHF. In nucleotides, the CDR3 is TGTGCCAGCAGTTACGGGGACAGGGTTAATTCACCCCTCCACTTT.